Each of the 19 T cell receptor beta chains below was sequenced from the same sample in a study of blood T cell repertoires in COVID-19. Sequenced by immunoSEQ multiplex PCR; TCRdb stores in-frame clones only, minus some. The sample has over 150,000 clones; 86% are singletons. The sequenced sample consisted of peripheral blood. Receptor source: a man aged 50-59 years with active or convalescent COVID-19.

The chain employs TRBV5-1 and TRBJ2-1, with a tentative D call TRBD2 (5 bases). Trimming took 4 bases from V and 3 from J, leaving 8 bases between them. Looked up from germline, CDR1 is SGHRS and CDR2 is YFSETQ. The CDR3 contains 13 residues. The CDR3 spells CASSPGNYNEQFF. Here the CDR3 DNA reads TGCGCCAGCAGCCCCGGGAACTACAATGAGCAGTTCTTC.

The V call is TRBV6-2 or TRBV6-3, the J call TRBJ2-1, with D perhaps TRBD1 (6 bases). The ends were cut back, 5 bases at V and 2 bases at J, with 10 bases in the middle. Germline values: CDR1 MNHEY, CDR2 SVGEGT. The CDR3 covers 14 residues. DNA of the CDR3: TGTGCCAGCAGTGATACAGGGCCCTACAATGAGCAGTTCTTC. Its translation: CASSDTGPYNEQFF.

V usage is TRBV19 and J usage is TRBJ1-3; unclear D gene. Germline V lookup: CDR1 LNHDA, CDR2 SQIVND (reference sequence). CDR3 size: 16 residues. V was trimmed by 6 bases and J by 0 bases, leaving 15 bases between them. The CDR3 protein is CASSRPQLDSGNTIYF. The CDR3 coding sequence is TGTGCCAGTAGCAGGCCACAGTTAGACTCTGGAAACACCATATATTTT.

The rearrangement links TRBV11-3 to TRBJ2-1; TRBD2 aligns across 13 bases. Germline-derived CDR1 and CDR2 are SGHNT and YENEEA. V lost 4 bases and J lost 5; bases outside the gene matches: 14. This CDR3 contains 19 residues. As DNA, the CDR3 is TGTGCCAGCAGCTCCTGGACTAGCGGGAGAGGTCGAATAGACAATGAGCAGTTCTTC. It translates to CASSSWTSGRGRIDNEQFF.

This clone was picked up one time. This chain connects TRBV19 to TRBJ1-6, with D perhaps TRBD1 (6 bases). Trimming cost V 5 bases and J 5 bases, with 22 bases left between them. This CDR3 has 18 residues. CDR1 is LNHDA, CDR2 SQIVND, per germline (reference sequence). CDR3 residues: CASSATGGGLVDNSPLHF. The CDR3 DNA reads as TGTGCCAGTAGTGCGACGGGGGGGGGCTTGGTTGATAATTCACCCCTCCACTTT.

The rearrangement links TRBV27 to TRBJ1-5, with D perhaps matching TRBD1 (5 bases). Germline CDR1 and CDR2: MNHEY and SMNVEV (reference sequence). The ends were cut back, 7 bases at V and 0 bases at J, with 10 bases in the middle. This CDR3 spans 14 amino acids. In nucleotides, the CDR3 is TGTGCCAGCAACGGGGGTTATAGCAATCAGCCCCAGCATTTT. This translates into CASNGGYSNQPQHF.

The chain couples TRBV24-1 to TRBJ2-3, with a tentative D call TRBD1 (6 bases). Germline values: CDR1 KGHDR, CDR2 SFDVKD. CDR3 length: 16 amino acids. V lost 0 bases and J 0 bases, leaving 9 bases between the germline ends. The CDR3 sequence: CATSDLMGASTDTQYF. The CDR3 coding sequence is TGTGCCACCAGTGATTTGATGGGGGCAAGCACAGATACGCAGTATTTT.

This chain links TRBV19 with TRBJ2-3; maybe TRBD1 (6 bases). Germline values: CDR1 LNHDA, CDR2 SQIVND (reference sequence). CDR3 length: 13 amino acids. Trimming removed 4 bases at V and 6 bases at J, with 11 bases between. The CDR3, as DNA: TGTGCCAGTAGTACCGGCAGGGGTGATACGCAGTATTTT. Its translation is CASSTGRGDTQYF.

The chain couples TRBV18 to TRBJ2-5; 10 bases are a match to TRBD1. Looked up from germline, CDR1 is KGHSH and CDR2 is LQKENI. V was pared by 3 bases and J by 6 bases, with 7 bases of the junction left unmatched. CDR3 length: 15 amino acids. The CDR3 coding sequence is TGTGCCAGCTCACCTCCGGGACAGGGGAGAAAGACCCAGTACTTC. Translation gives CASSPPGQGRKTQYF.

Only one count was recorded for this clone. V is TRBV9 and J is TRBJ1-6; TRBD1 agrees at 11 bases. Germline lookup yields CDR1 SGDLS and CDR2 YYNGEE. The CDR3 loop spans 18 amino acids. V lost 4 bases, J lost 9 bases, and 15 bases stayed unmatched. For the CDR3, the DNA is TGTGCCAGCAGCCCCGGGACAGGGGGGACCCTCAATCCTTCACCCCTCCACTTT. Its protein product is CASSPGTGGTLNPSPLHF. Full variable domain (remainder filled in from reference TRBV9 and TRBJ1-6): DSGVTQTPKHLITATGQRVTLRCSPRSGDLSVYWYQQSLDQGLQFLIQYYNGEERAKGNILERFSAQQFPDLHSELNLSSLELGDSALYFCASSPGTGGTLNPSPLHFGNGTRLTVT.

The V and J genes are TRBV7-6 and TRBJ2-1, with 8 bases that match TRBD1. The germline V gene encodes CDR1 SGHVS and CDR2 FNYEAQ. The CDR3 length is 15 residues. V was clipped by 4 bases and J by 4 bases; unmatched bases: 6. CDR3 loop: CASSYLWTGYNEQFF. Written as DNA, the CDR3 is TGTGCCAGCAGCTACCTTTGGACAGGGTACAATGAGCAGTTCTTC.

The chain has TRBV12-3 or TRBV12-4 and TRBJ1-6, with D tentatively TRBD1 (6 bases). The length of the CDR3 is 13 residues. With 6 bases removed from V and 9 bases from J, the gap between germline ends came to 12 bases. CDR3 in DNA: TGTGCCAGCAGGGGGGCAGGGTCTTCACCCCTCCACTTT. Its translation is CASRGAGSSPLHF.

The CDR3 loop reads CASSRIAGWLGEQFF. The CDR3 bases are TGTGCCAGCAGCCGAATTGCAGGATGGCTTGGTGAGCAGTTCTTC. The rearrangement joins TRBV2 to TRBJ2-1, with D hard to call. V was cut by 6 bases and J by 9 bases, with 21 bases left in between. There are 15 residues in the CDR3. Per germline, CDR1 SNHLY and CDR2 FYNNEI. The full variable domain, in which reference TRBV2 and TRBJ2-1 provide the parts outside the CDR3, is EPEVTQTPSHQVTQMGQEVILRCVPISNHLYFYWYRQILGQKVEFLVSFYNNEISEKSEIFDDQFSVERPDGSNFTLKIRSTKLEDSAMYFCASSRIAGWLGEQFFGPGTRLTVL.

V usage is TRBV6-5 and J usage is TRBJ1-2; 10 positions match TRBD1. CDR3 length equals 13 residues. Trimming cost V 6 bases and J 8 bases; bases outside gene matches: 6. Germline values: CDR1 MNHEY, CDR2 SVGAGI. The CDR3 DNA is TGTGCCAGCAGGACGGGACAGGGGAACGGCTACACCTTC. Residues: CASRTGQGNGYTF.

The CDR3 DNA sequence: TGTGCCAGCAGCTTCATACAGTTGAACACTGAAGCTTTCTTT. It yields the protein CASSFIQLNTEAFF. The chain links TRBV7-2 to TRBJ1-1; D uncertain. V was trimmed by 3 bases and J by 0 bases, leaving 8 bases between them. Germline lookup yields CDR1 SGHTA and CDR2 FQGNSA. This CDR3 has 14 residues.

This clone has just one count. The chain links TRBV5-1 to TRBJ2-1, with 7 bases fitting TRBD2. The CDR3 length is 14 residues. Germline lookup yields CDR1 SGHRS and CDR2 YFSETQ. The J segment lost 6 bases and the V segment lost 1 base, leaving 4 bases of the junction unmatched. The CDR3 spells CASSLQREGNEQFF. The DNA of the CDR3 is TGCGCCAGCAGCTTGCAGCGGGAAGGCAATGAGCAGTTCTTC.

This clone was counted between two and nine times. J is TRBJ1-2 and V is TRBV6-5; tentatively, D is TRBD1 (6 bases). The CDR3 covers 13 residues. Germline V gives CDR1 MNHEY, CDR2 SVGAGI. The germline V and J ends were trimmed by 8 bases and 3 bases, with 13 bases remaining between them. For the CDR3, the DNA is TGTGCCAGCGGGCAGGGGCAATACTATGGCTACACCTTC. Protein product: CASGQGQYYGYTF.

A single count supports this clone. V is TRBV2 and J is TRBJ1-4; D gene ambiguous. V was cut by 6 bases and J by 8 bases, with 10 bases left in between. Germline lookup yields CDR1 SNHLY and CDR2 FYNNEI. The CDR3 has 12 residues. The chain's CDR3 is CASRSPGEKLFF. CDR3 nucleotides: TGTGCCAGCAGGTCCCCGGGAGAAAAACTGTTTTTT.

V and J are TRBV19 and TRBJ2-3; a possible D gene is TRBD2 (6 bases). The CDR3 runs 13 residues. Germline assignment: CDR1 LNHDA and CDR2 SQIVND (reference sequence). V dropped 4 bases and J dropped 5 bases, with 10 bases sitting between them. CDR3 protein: CASSTGAIDTQYF. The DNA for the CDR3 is TGTGCCAGTAGTACGGGAGCGATAGATACGCAGTATTTT.